This T cell receptor beta chain was identified during a study of neurological immune-mediated disorders. cDNA was made by 5'RACE with 10-nucleotide random UMIs. MiXCR, applied by TCRdb to the 5' RACE reads, yields one record per CDR3 protein. This repertoire shows 66,000 or so distinct CDR3 sequences, 4.5% to 5.5% found once; its top ten account for about 6.9%. This CDR3 has 14 amino acids. Germline V gives CDR1 SGHTA, CDR2 FQGNSA. V was trimmed by 4 bases and J by 1 base, leaving 9 bases between them. The chain recombines TRBV7-2 with TRBJ2-3; D remains ambiguous. The sequencing sample was made of PBMCs. The clonotype comes from a man aged 25 to 40 with multiple sclerosis. CDR3: CASSSRPGTDTQYF. In DNA form, the CDR3 reads TGTGCCAGCAGCTCCCGTCCGGGCACAGATACGCAGTATTTT.